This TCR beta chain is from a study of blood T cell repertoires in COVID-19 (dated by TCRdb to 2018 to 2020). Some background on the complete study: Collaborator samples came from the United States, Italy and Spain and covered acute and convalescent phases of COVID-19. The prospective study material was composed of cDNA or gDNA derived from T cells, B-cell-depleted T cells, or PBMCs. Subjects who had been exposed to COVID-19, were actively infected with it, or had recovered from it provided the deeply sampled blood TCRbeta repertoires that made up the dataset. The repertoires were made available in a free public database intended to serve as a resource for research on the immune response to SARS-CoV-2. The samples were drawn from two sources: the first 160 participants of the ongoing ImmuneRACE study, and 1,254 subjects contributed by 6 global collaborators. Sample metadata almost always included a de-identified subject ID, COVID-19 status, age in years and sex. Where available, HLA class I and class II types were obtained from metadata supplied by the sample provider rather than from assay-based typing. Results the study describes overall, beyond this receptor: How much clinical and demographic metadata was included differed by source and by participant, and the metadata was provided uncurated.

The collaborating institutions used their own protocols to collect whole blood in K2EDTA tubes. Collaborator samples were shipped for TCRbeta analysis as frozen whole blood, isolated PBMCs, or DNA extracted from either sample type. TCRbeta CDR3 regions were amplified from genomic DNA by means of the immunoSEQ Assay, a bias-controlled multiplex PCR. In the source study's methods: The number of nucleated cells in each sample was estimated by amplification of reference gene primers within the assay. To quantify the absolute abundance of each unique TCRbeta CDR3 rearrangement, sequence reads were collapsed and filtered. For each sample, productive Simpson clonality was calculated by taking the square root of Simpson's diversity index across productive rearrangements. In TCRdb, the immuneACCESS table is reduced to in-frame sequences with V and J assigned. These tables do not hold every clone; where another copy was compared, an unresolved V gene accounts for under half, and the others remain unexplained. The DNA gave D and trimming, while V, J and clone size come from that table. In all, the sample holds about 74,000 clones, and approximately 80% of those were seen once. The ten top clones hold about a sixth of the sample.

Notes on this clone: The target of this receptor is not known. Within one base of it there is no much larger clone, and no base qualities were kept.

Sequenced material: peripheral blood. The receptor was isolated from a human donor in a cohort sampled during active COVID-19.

The CDR3 corresponds to CASSPPGRARRNEQFF. The nucleotides read TGCGCCAGCAGCCCACCGGGGAGGGCCAGGAGGAATGAGCAGTTCTTC. The rearranged chain carries TRBV5-1 and TRBJ2-1; TRBD2 agrees with 7 junctional bases. The CDR3 goes from the cysteine to the phenylalanine over 16 residues. Here the CDR3 DNA is all that survives: 48 bases in frame from base 1. Trimming leaves V shorter by 4 bases and J shorter by 7 bases, with the junction holding 14 bases beyond the gene matches. The germline V gene sets CDR1 to SGHRS and CDR2 to YFSETQ.